This entry is about one T cell receptor beta chain. What this receptor recognizes is not known. No base qualities exist here, and no much larger clone lies one base off it. The collaborating institutions used their own protocols to collect whole blood in K2EDTA tubes. For TCRbeta analysis, collaborators shipped samples in one of three forms: frozen whole blood, isolated PBMCs, or DNA extracted from either of those sample types. The data are from a study of blood T cell repertoires in COVID-19 (dated by TCRdb to between 2020 and 2021). For the wider study: Samples covering the acute and convalescent phases of COVID-19 were provided by collaborators in the United States, Italy and Spain. The prospective study material was composed of cDNA or gDNA derived from T cells, B-cell-depleted T cells, or PBMCs. Deeply sampled blood TCRbeta repertoires from subjects exposed to, actively infected with, or recovered from COVID-19 were included in the dataset. The repertoires were released in a freely available public database intended as a resource for research on the immune response to SARS-CoV-2. Samples came from the ongoing ImmuneRACE study (first 160 participants) plus 1,254 subjects from 6 global collaborators. Sample metadata almost always included a de-identified subject ID, COVID-19 status, age in years and sex. Where available, HLA class I and class II types were taken from metadata supplied by the sample provider and were not determined by assay-based typing. The paper's findings and limits, for the study overall: The amount of clinical and demographic metadata varied by source and participant and was provided uncurated.

TCRbeta CDR3 regions were amplified from genomic DNA using the immunoSEQ Assay, a bias-controlled multiplex PCR. As for how the authors treated the data: The number of nucleated cells in each sample was estimated by amplification of reference gene primers within the assay. To quantify the absolute abundance of each unique TCRbeta CDR3 rearrangement, sequence reads were collapsed and filtered. For each sample, productive Simpson clonality was calculated as the square root of Simpson's diversity index over productive rearrangements. Imported from immuneACCESS, the table was reduced by TCRdb to in-frame sequences with V and J called. These copies leave out some clones; in studies compared against another copy, an unresolved V gene accounts for under half, and the cause of the remainder is not known. V and J calls and clone size are those listed in that table; D and trimming were worked out from the DNA. Here the sample has some 100,000 clones; approximately 90% occur a single time. About 19% of the sample comes from the top ten.

In the germline V gene (reference sequence), CDR1 corresponds to SEHNR and CDR2 to FQNEAQ. Including cysteine and phenylalanine, the CDR3 has 13 amino acids. Of the read, only the CDR3 DNA is kept; its 39 bases are in frame from base 1. After removal of 4 bases from V and 8 bases from J, the junction retains 6 bases not matched to a gene. The chain employs TRBV7-9 and TRBJ1-2; 8 junctional bases match TRBD1. This receptor was taken from a human donor with acute or convalescent COVID-19. The donor label of this sample is uncertain. The material sequenced was peripheral blood. The bases read TGTGCCAGCAGCTCAGTAGGACAGGGAGGCTACACCTTC. The translation is CASSSVGQGGYTF.